This T cell receptor beta chain came from a study of human T cells and chemical hapten exposure. The CDR3 loop spans 15 amino acids. V gave up 3 bases and J gave up 7 bases, with 15 bases separating them. Germline CDR1 and CDR2: SGHTA and FQGTGA. Described time point: pre-sensitization, week 0. This sample's treatment: therapeutic diphenylcyclopropenone sensitization with weekly scalp DPC. This clonotype was seen at least ten times. TCRdb independently ran MiXCR on the RACE reads; one entry per CDR3 protein. The repertoire holds more than 80,000 distinct CDR3 sequences, with about 10% as singletons. Sequencing was performed on whole blood, taken in connection with sensitization to the hapten diphenylcyclopropenone (DPC). The chain combines TRBV7-3 with TRBJ2-2; TRBD1 or TRBD2 may be the D gene (5 bases each). The sequence was collected from a woman aged 55 to 70 with alopecia areata. Some clones in this sample may be carry-over from other donors' samples. CDR3 DNA: TGTGCCAGCAGCTTTGGCAGTGGGGGTAACGGGGAGCTGTTTTTT. Amino acid sequence: CASSFGSGGNGELFF. Full variable domain (missing parts from reference TRBV7-3 and TRBJ2-2): GAGVSQTPSNKVTEKGKYVELRCDPISGHTALYWYRQSLGQGPEFLIYFQGTGAADDSGLPNDRFFAVRPEGSVSTLKIQRTERGDSAVYLCASSFGSGGNGELFFGEGSRLTVL.